The 8 T cell receptor beta chains below all came from one sample that was sequenced in a study of response to subunit inactivated influenza vaccine. TCRdb itself ran the RT-PCR reads through MiXCR, one entry per CDR3 protein. The sample records roughly 570,000 distinct CDR3 sequences, approximately 12% being singletons. This sample comprised PBMCs from blood, obtained roughly 45 days after vaccination. The receptor source for this set is a man in his fifties or sixties who received an inactivated influenza vaccine.

This clonotype was found many times. J is TRBJ2-3 and V is TRBV12-3 or TRBV12-4; 8 bases line up with TRBD1. V lost 3 bases to trimming and J lost 5 bases; unmatched junction nucleotides: 7. The CDR3 contains 15 residues. The CDR3 loop is CASSLDRVDQDTQYF. CDR3 in DNA: TGTGCCAGCAGTTTGGACAGGGTTGATCAAGATACGCAGTATTTT.

This clonotype appeared many times. The J gene is TRBJ2-7, the V gene TRBV29-1; 10 nucleotides align to TRBD1. Trimming took 4 bases from V and 6 from J; bases not matched to a gene: 6. The CDR3 runs 13 residues. From germline, CDR1 is SQVTM and CDR2 ANQGSEA. CDR3 coding DNA: TGCAGCGTTGTGGGACAGGGGTTTGGCGAGCAGTACTTC. It codes for CSVVGQGFGEQYF.

The V and J genes are TRBV9 and TRBJ2-3; D gene unclear. Germline lookup yields CDR1 SGDLS and CDR2 YYNGEE. Between the trimmed V and J ends, which lost 10 bases and 3 bases, there was a span of 12 bases. There are 12 residues in the CDR3. Here the CDR3 DNA reads TGTGCCTCTCGGGCCGGTACAGATACGCAGTATTTT. It is translated as CASRAGTDTQYF.

This clonotype was recorded many times. This rearrangement joins TRBV29-1 to TRBJ2-7; D unclear. CDR1 and CDR2 (germline): SQVTM, ANQGSEA. Trimming took 4 bases from V and 2 from J, leaving 12 bases between them. The CDR3 totals 13 residues. CDR3: CSVGGLDTYEQYF. CDR3 nucleotide sequence: TGCAGCGTTGGGGGTCTGGATACCTACGAGCAGTACTTC.

This clonotype appeared a few times. The V and J genes are TRBV20-1 and TRBJ2-1; 10 positions match TRBD2. V shed 7 bases and J 3 bases; nucleotides not matched to a gene: 9. Germline V gene sequence: CDR1 DFQATT, CDR2 SNEGSKA (reference sequence). CDR3 length equals 15 residues. CDR3 bases: TGCAGTGGTAACCTAGCGGGGGACTTCTACAATGAGCAGTTCTTC. Translating it yields CSGNLAGDFYNEQFF.

This clonotype was found a few times. The chain combines TRBV7-9 with TRBJ2-3; 7 nucleotides match TRBD2. Germline V gives CDR1 SEHNR, CDR2 FQNEAQ (reference sequence). Trimming took 4 bases from V and 3 from J; bases not matched to a gene: 7. The CDR3 is 15 residues long. CDR3 loop: CASSSRRGDTDTQYF. The CDR3 nucleotides read TGTGCCAGCAGCTCACGACGGGGGGATACAGATACGCAGTATTTT.

This clonotype was observed a handful of times. This chain uses TRBV11-2 with TRBJ2-7, with D possibly TRBD2 on 5 matching bases. Germline CDR1 SGHAT, CDR2 FQNNGV. The germline V and J ends were trimmed by 3 bases and 7 bases, with 7 bases remaining between them. The CDR3 has 11 residues. CDR3 region: CASSFWEEQYF. For the CDR3, the DNA is TGTGCCAGCAGCTTTTGGGAGGAGCAGTACTTC.

The gene calls are TRBV10-3 and TRBJ2-1; 8 bases map to TRBD1. Germline V gene data show CDR1 as ENHRY and CDR2 as SYGVKD. Trimming removed 0 bases from V and 6 bases from J; junction bases left unmatched: 4. The length of the CDR3 is 15 residues. The CDR3 region is CAISESRQGFNEQFF. The CDR3 coding sequence is TGTGCCATCAGTGAGTCGAGACAGGGGTTCAATGAGCAGTTCTTC.